The 16 T cell receptor beta chains presented below share a single source sample, sequenced in a study of T cells in Graves' hyperthyroidism and ophthalmopathy. Amplified TCR beta CDR3 regions derived from RNA transcripts. The TCR CDR3 was amplified in a first-round RT-PCR using the HTBI primer set. MiXCR, run by TCRdb on the multiplex PCR reads, gives a single entry per CDR3 protein. The sample records around 580,000 distinct CDR3 sequences, about 43% being singletons. Sequenced sample: peripheral blood or thyroid tissue (not recorded which). The receptors were sampled from a woman between 18 and 29 years old with Graves' hyperthyroidism.

This sequence joins TRBV7-3 and TRBJ2-5; TRBD2 matches 11 bases. Germline V gene lookup returns CDR1 SGHTA and CDR2 FQGTGA. V trimming: 5 bases; J trimming: 5 bases; junction bases outside the gene matches: 13. The CDR3 extends over 17 amino acids. The CDR3 DNA reads TGTGCCAGCAGCCCGGGACTAGCGGCAATCCCCCATGAGACCCAGTACTTC. Translated: CASSPGLAAIPHETQYF.

This clonotype came up many times. The chain couples TRBV7-9 to TRBJ1-1; perhaps TRBD1 as D (6 bases). The length of the CDR3 is 16 residues. Trimming cost V 0 bases and J 0 bases, with 11 bases left between them. The germline V gene encodes CDR1 SEHNR and CDR2 FQNEAQ (reference sequence). The CDR3, as DNA: TGTGCCAGCAGCTTAGCGGGGGGCAGAGTGAACACTGAAGCTTTCTTT. This gives the protein CASSLAGGRVNTEAFF.

This clonotype occurred a few times. The chain recombines TRBV4-2 with TRBJ2-6, with 8 bases matching TRBD1. This CDR3 is built from 17 residues. V lost 0 bases to trimming and J lost 4 bases; unmatched junction nucleotides: 5. Germline V gene lookup returns CDR1 LGHNA and CDR2 YNFKEQ. CDR3 sequence: CASSQDQGALGANVLTF. The CDR3 region has the DNA TGTGCCAGCAGCCAAGACCAGGGGGCTTTGGGGGCCAACGTCCTGACTTTC.

This clonotype was observed at least ten times. This chain joins TRBV13 and TRBJ1-2; D not resolved. The CDR3 loop spans 14 amino acids. The V and J ends lost 1 base and 8 bases respectively, with 14 bases between them. Germline V lookup: CDR1 PRHDT, CDR2 FYEKMQ (reference sequence). CDR3 residues: CASSLVLDLGGYTF. CDR3 sequence (DNA): TGTGCCAGCAGCTTAGTTTTGGATTTGGGCGGCTACACCTTC. Full variable domain (missing parts from reference TRBV13 and TRBJ1-2): AAGVIQSPRHLIKEKRETATLKCYPIPRHDTVYWYQQGPGQDPQFLISFYEKMQSDKGSIPDRFSAQQFSDYHSELNMSSLELGDSALYFCASSLVLDLGGYTFGSGTRLTVV.

This clonotype was recorded many times. This chain uses TRBV7-9 with TRBJ1-2, with 7 positions matching TRBD1. The CDR3 has 12 residues. Germline lookup yields CDR1 SEHNR and CDR2 FQNEAQ (reference sequence). Unmatched junction bases numbered 3, after V lost 7 bases and J lost 4 bases. In DNA form, the CDR3 reads TGTGCCAGCACCACAGGGGTCTATGGCTACACCTTC. Amino acids: CASTTGVYGYTF. Drawing the rest from reference TRBV7-9 and TRBJ1-2, the complete variable domain is DTGVSQNPRHKITKRGQNVTFRCDPISEHNRLYWYRQTLGQGPEFLTYFQNEAQLEKSRLLSDRFSAERPKGSFSTLEIQRTEQGDSAMYLCASTTGVYGYTFGSGTRLTVV.

The rearrangement uses TRBV25-1 and TRBJ1-2, with 12 bases fitting TRBD1. Germline V CDR1 and CDR2: MGHDK, SYGVNS. With V trimmed by 1 base and J by 7 bases, 10 bases remained unmatched. CDR3 size: 17 residues. The DNA for the CDR3 is TGTGCCAGCAGTGAATTTGTAGGGACAGGGGGCCAGGCTGGCTACACCTTC. This codes for CASSEFVGTGGQAGYTF.

This chain connects TRBV15 to TRBJ2-7; TRBD2 might be the D (7 bases). The V gene's germline CDR1 is LNHNV and CDR2 YYDKDF (reference sequence). This CDR3 region has 16 residues. Trimming removed 3 bases at V and 2 bases at J, with 17 bases between. CDR3: CATSSSDGGGAYEQYF. CDR3 bases: TGTGCCACCAGCAGCTCCGACGGAGGGGGGGCCTACGAGCAGTACTTC.

There are a few counts of this clonotype. The gene calls are TRBV5-4 and TRBJ2-5, with no clear D. The CDR3 runs 14 residues. In germline, CDR1 is SGHNT, CDR2 YYREEE (reference sequence). The ends were cut back, 1 base at V and 5 bases at J, with 12 bases in the middle. CDR3 loop: CASSLSKTGETQYF. For the CDR3, the DNA is TGTGCCAGCAGCTTGTCCAAGACCGGGGAGACCCAGTACTTC.

This sequence joins TRBV20-1 and TRBJ1-2; 10 nucleotides match TRBD1. CDR1 and CDR2 from the germline V gene are DFQATT and SNEGSKA (reference sequence). This CDR3 spans 12 amino acids. Germline trimming cut 6 bases from V and 6 bases from J; bases unmatched to any gene: 4. The CDR3 region is CSAKGTGDGYTF. CDR3 bases: TGCAGTGCCAAAGGGACAGGGGATGGCTACACCTTC.

With respect to this clonotype: This may be a read error: a much more frequent sequence differs by one nucleotide. CDR3 bases: TGTGCCAGTAGTATCTACGGTGAAAGACTGTTTTTT. This sequence encodes CASSIYGERLFF. The chain combines TRBV19 with TRBJ1-4, with no clear D. Germline CDR1 LNHDA, CDR2 SQIVND (reference sequence). The CDR3 runs to 12 residues. The variable domain in full, with the rest retrieved from reference TRBV19 and TRBJ1-4, is DGGITQSPKYLFRKEGQNVTLSCEQNLNHDAMYWYRQDPGQGLRLIYYSQIVNDFQKGDIAEGYSVSREKKESFPLTVTSAQKNPTAFYLCASSIYGERLFFGSGTQLSVL.

This clonotype appeared a single time. The CDR3 protein is CASSSGQRDDYGYTF. CDR3 sequence (DNA): TGTGCCAGCAGCTCCGGTCAGCGGGACGACTATGGCTACACCTTC. The chain carries TRBV7-9 and TRBJ1-2; a weak D match, TRBD1 (5 bases). The CDR3 sequence is 15 residues long. V lost 4 bases and J lost 3, with 15 bases in between. Germline lookup yields CDR1 SEHNR and CDR2 FQNEAQ (reference sequence).

In its sample, this clonotype was seen many times. The V call is TRBV15, the J call TRBJ2-7; D is perhaps TRBD2 (5 bases). This CDR3 region has 16 residues. V dropped 4 bases and J dropped 0 bases, with 16 bases sitting between them. Germline V lookup: CDR1 LNHNV, CDR2 YYDKDF (reference sequence). The CDR3 loop reads CATSTLDSRSSYEQYF. Written as DNA, the CDR3 is TGTGCCACCAGCACCTTGGACTCCAGGAGCTCCTACGAGCAGTACTTC. Full variable domain (missing parts from reference TRBV15 and TRBJ2-7): DAMVIQNPRYQVTQFGKPVTLSCSQTLNHNVMYWYQQKSSQAPKLLFHYYDKDFNNEADTPDNFQSRRPNTSFCFLDIRSPGLGDTAMYLCATSTLDSRSSYEQYFGPGTRLTVT.

This clonotype was recorded many times. The J gene is TRBJ1-1, the V gene TRBV4-1; perhaps TRBD1 as D (5 bases). The V end lost 2 bases, the J end lost 11 bases, and 15 bases lay between the germline ends. The length of the CDR3 is 13 residues. CDR1 and CDR2 (germline): MGHRA, YSYEKL. The CDR3 nucleotides read TGCGCCAGCAGCCAAAATATCAGGGTAGTCGCTTTCTTT. This encodes CASSQNIRVVAFF.

This clonotype was recorded at least ten times. The chain has TRBV7-9 and TRBJ2-5; perhaps TRBD2 as D (6 bases). The CDR3 is 14 residues long. Germline values: CDR1 SEHNR, CDR2 FQNEAQ (reference sequence). V was trimmed by 1 base and J by 5 bases, leaving 11 bases between them. CDR3 loop: CASSLGGEVETQYF. The CDR3 nucleotides are TGTGCCAGCAGCTTAGGGGGGGAAGTGGAGACCCAGTACTTC.

This clonotype has ten or more counts. The rearrangement joins TRBV19 to TRBJ2-7; 7 bases map to TRBD1. CDR1 and CDR2 (germline): LNHDA, SQIVND (reference sequence). V shed 5 bases and J 4 bases; nucleotides not matched to a gene: 8. The CDR3 has 14 residues. CDR3: CASSAQGVWYEQYF. CDR3 coding DNA: TGTGCCAGTAGTGCCCAGGGGGTATGGTACGAGCAGTACTTC.

This clonotype appeared many times. This sequence joins TRBV27 and TRBJ1-2; no definite D call. Trimming took 5 bases from V and 8 from J, leaving 12 bases between them. Germline V CDR1 and CDR2: MNHEY, SMNVEV (reference sequence). The CDR3 is made up of 12 amino acids. DNA for the CDR3: TGTGCCAGCAGTCCTTCGGTAGGGGGCTACACCTTC. Amino acid sequence: CASSPSVGGYTF.